This TCR beta chain was identified during a study of tumor and adjacent non-tumor tissue in lung cancer. The study, taken as a whole, reports: Tumor tissue had significantly higher TCR diversity than normal lung.

This clonotype was observed once. The antigen is not known. A read error may account for a junction end that differs from germline. The template was RNA from unsorted bulk tissue. The normal lung tissue was taken more than 3 cm from the tumor edge. A modified ARM-PCR protocol with three rounds of nested PCR amplified TCRbeta. TCRdb called the multiplex PCR reads again in MiXCR, with one record for every CDR3 protein. The sample lists 75,000 to 90,000 distinct CDR3 sequences, around 76% occurring once. Looked up from germline, CDR1 is SGHDT and CDR2 is YYEEEE. The CDR3 is made up of 16 amino acids. Sample: distant non-tumor lung tissue. This rearrangement joins TRBV5-6 to TRBJ2-1; TRBD2 aligns across 7 bases. This TCR was sampled from a woman aged 50 to 65 with non-small cell lung cancer. The CDR3 DNA sequence: TGTACCAGCAGCCTTAGGGGCGGGAGAACCAACAATGAGCAGTTCTTC. Its translation is CTSSLRGGRTNNEQFF.